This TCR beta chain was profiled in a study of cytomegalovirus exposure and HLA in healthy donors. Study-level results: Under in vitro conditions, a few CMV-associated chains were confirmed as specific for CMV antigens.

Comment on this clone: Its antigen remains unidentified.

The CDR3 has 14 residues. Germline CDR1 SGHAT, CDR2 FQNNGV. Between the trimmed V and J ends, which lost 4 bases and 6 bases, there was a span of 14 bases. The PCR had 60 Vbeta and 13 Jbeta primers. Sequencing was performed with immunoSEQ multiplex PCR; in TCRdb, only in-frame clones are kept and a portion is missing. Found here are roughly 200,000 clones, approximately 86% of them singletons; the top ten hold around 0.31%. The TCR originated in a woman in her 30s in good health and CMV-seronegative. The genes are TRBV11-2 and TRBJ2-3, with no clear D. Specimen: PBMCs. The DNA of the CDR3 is TGTGCCAGCAGCTCTGGAGATAGCTGGGATACGCAGTATTTT. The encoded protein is CASSSGDSWDTQYF.